This TCR beta chain emerged from a study of OX40 agonist ivuxolimab in advanced cancers. V lost 4 bases to trimming and J lost 4 bases, with 8 bases between them. This CDR3 has 12 amino acids. CDR1 is LNHNV and CDR2 is YYDKDF in the germline V gene (reference sequence). Here immunoSEQ multiplex PCR was the method, and the copy in TCRdb shows in-frame clones only, minus some. This sample has under 65,000 clones, with roughly nine tenths found just once. The V and J genes are TRBV15 and TRBJ2-7; unclear D gene. The clonotype comes from an adult with an advanced solid tumor such as melanoma, head and neck, liver or kidney cancer. The starting material was CD4+ or CD8+ T cells sorted from blood, obtained in a trial of the OX40 agonist ivuxolimab. CDR3 region: CATSTDGYEQYF. The CDR3 nucleotides read TGTGCCACCAGCACTGACGGATACGAGCAGTACTTC.